A selection of T cell receptor beta chains follows, all from one sample in a study of shared clonotypes between healthy human individuals. The protocol was immunoSEQ multiplex PCR, while the TCRdb copy is restricted to in-frame clones and leaves out a portion. This sample has some 2 million clones, with roughly 94% found just once. Sequenced material: naive CD8+ T cells sorted from blood. The origin of the receptors is a man aged 18 to 30 in good health. CDR3s include the opening cysteine and the closing phenylalanine or tryptophan. A D gene is named only where the DNA matches it firmly. Clone size is given for some rows only: seen once, a few or many times, or a class if the clone is expanded.

v_gene,d_gene,abundance,j_gene,CDR3nt,CDR3aa
TRBV7-2,-,-,TRBJ1-6,TGTGCCAGCAGCTTATCTCAGGGATTCGGTTCACCCCTCCACTTT,CASSLSQGFGSPLHF
TRBV5-8,TRBD2,-,TRBJ2-3,TGTGCCAGCAGCTTGTGGACTAGCGGTTCTAGCACAGATACGCAGTATTTT,CASSLWTSGSSTDTQYF
TRBV7-9,-,-,TRBJ2-7,TGTGCCAGCAGCTCTAGTGGGGGATACAGGTACGAGCAGTACTTC,CASSSSGGYRYEQYF
TRBV4-3,-,-,TRBJ2-2,TGCGCCAGCAGCCAAGATCCCCTTCCAATAGGTGTGGGCGGTGGGGAGCTGTTTTTT,CASSQDPLPIGVGGGELFF
TRBV4-1,-,once,TRBJ2-7,TGCGCCAGCAGCCAAAGAGTGGACGGTGCCTACGAGCAGTACTTC,CASSQRVDGAYEQYF
TRBV27,TRBD1,-,TRBJ1-2,TGTGCCAGTGGCAGAGGGGGCCAAGGCTACACCTTC,CASGRGGQGYTF
TRBV5-6,TRBD1,-,TRBJ1-2,TGTGCCAGCAGCTTCACAGGGGAGAACTATGGCTACACCTTC,CASSFTGENYGYTF
TRBV29-1,TRBD2,-,TRBJ2-1,TGCAGCGAGCTAGCGGGAGGACGAGAGCAGTTCTTC,CSELAGGREQFF
TRBV10-3,-,-,TRBJ2-7,TGTGCCATCAGGTCCGGGGGTGAAGCCTACGAGCAGTACTTC,CAIRSGGEAYEQYF
TRBV9,-,-,TRBJ2-3,TGTGCCAGCAGCGTAGGACTTACAGGCACAGATACGCAGTATTTT,CASSVGLTGTDTQYF
TRBV28,TRBD1,-,TRBJ2-7,TGTGCCAGCACTCAGAGGACAGGGGGCTACGAGCAGTACTTC,CASTQRTGGYEQYF
TRBV27,-,-,TRBJ2-4,TGTGCCAGCAGTTTATATGCTGGTGAAGCCAAAAACATTCAGTACTTC,CASSLYAGEAKNIQYF
TRBV11-2,TRBD1,-,TRBJ2-7,TGTGCCAGCAGCCCCATCGACAGGGACGAGCAGTACTTC,CASSPIDRDEQYF
TRBV7-9,-,few,TRBJ2-7,TGTGCCAGCAGTTCAGCGGGTGGCTACGAGCAGTACTTC,CASSSAGGYEQYF
TRBV18,TRBD1,-,TRBJ2-2,TGTGCCAGCTCACCAGGGACAGGGAACACCGGGGAGCTGTTTTTT,CASSPGTGNTGELFF
TRBV7-9,TRBD1,-,TRBJ2-7,TGTGCCAGCAGCTTACCCTCAGGACAGGGGCACCACGAGCAGTACTTC,CASSLPSGQGHHEQYF
TRBV11-3,-,-,TRBJ2-1,TGTGCCAGCAGCTTAGGATACAATGAGCAGTTCTTC,CASSLGYNEQFF
TRBV6-6,TRBD1,once,TRBJ2-1,TGTGCCAGCAGCCGCGGCAGGGGGCAACCCTACAATGAGCAGTTCTTC,CASSRGRGQPYNEQFF
TRBV14,TRBD2,-,TRBJ2-1,TGTGCCAGCAGCCAGTCAACTAGCGTGGGAAACAATGAGCAGTTCTTC,CASSQSTSVGNNEQFF
TRBV11-2,-,-,TRBJ2-1,TGTGCCAGCAGCTCCCTCCTGGTGTACGGGGCCCCGTTCTTC,CASSSLLVYGAPFF
TRBV5-6,TRBD1,-,TRBJ2-4,TGTGCCAGCAGCTTGGAGACAGGGCTAGCCAAAAACATTCAGTACTTC,CASSLETGLAKNIQYF
TRBV5-8,-,-,TRBJ1-2,TGTGCCAGCAGCTTGGGTCTGGATCACTATGGCTACACCTTC,CASSLGLDHYGYTF
TRBV7-8,-,-,TRBJ2-7,TGTGCCAGCAGCTTAGTGGGACCCCCTGGCGAGCAGTACTTC,CASSLVGPPGEQYF
TRBV13,-,-,TRBJ2-7,TGTGCCAGCAGCTTATCTAGGTTCTACGAGCAGTACTTC,CASSLSRFYEQYF